This T cell receptor beta chain came from a study of T cells in Graves' hyperthyroidism and ophthalmopathy. There were TCR beta CDR3 regions amplified from RNA transcripts. The primer set for the first-round RT-PCR of the TCR CDR3 was HTBI. TCRdb analysed the multiplex PCR reads with MiXCR anew, one entry per CDR3 protein. Of 550,000 to 800,000 distinct CDR3 sequences in the sample, approximately 16% were seen once. Subjects aged 18 to 65 presented with newly diagnosed hyperthyroidism of less than 2 months' duration. Uncontrolled infections, other autoimmune diseases, pregnancy or lactation led to exclusion of patients. CDR3 size: 14 residues. V dropped 7 bases and J dropped 5; count of bases not matched to a gene: 6. Germline V gene sequence: CDR1 LNHDA, CDR2 SQIVND (reference sequence).

Specimen: blood. This sequence originates from a man aged 18 to 29 with Graves' hyperthyroidism. The chain joins TRBV19 to TRBJ2-3, with TRBD1 identical over 10 bases. CDR3 amino acids: CASNDRGREDTQYF. The CDR3 region has the DNA TGTGCCAGTAACGACAGGGGGCGGGAAGATACGCAGTATTTT.